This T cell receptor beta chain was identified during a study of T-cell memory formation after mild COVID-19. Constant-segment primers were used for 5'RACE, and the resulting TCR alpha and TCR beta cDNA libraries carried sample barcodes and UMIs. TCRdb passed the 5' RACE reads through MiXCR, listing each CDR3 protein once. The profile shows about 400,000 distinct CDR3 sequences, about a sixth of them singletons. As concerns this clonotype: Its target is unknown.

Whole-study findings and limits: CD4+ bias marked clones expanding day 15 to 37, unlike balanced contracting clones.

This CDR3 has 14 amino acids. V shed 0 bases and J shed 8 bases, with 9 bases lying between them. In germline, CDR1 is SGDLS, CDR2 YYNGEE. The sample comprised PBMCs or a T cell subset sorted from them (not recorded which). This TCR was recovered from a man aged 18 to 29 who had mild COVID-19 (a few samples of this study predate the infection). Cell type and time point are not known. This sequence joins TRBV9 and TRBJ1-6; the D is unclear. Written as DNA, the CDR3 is TGTGCCAGCAGCGTAGGACGAGGAGATTCACCCCTCCACTTT. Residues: CASSVGRGDSPLHF.